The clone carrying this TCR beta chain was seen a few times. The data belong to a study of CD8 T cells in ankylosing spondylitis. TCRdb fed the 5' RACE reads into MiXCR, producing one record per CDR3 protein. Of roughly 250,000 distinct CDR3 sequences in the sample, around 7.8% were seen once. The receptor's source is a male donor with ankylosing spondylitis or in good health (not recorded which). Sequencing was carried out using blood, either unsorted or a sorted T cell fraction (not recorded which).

The CDR3 spells CASGGTGTGTTGELFF. CDR3 bases: TGTGCCAGCGGGGGAACCGGGACAGGGACCACCGGGGAGCTGTTTTTT. The chain uses TRBV25-1 and TRBJ2-2; the match to TRBD1 covers 9 bases. Germline CDR1 and CDR2: MGHDK and SYGVNS. V was pared by 8 bases and J by 4 bases, with 11 bases of the junction left unmatched. This CDR3 has 16 amino acids.